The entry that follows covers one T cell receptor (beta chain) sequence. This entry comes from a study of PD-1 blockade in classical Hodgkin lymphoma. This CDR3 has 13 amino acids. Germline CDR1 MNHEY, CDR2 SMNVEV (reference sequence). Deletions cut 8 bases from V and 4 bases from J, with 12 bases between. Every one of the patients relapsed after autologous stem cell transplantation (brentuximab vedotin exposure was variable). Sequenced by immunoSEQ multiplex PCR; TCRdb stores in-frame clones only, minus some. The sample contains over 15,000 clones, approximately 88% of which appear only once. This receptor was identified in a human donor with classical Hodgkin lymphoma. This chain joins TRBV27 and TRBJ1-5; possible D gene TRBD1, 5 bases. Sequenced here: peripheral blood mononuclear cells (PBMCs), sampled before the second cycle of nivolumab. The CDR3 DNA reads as TGTGCCAGCCAGACAGACGCTAATCAGCCCCAGCATTTT. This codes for CASQTDANQPQHF.